The 19 T cell receptor beta chains presented below share a single source sample, sequenced in a study of OX40 agonist ivuxolimab in advanced cancers. TCRdb keeps only in-frame clones here, not all; method: immunoSEQ multiplex PCR. The table lists around 94,000 clones, about 85% of them singletons. The sample was CD4+ or CD8+ T cells sorted from blood, taken in a trial of the OX40 agonist ivuxolimab. These receptors originate from an adult with an advanced solid tumor such as melanoma, head and neck, liver or kidney cancer.

The chain joins TRBV28 to TRBJ1-5; 7 bases match TRBD1. Germline V gene lookup returns CDR1 MDHEN and CDR2 SYDVKM. The CDR3 contains 15 residues. V shed 5 bases, J shed 2 bases, and the junction held 6 bases outside the gene matches. CDR3 DNA sequence: TGTGCCAGCAGTCCCCTGGACAGGCGCAATCAGCCCCAGCATTTT. Translating it yields CASSPLDRRNQPQHF.

This clone was counted a single time. This sequence joins TRBV27 and TRBJ2-2; D may be TRBD2 (5 bases). CDR3 size: 16 residues. CDR1 is MNHEY and CDR2 is SMNVEV in the germline V gene (reference sequence). Trimming took 4 bases from V and 4 from J, leaving 16 bases between them. CDR3 in amino acids: CASSSKVEVFTGELFF. The DNA of the CDR3 is TGTGCCAGCAGTTCGAAAGTGGAGGTTTTCACCGGGGAGCTGTTTTTT.

To note about this clone: The junction and the germline gene differ at one end; a read error may be behind it. V is TRBV27 and J is TRBJ1-4, with D perhaps TRBD1 (5 bases). The CDR3 spans 13 residues. Germline V lookup: CDR1 MNHEY, CDR2 SMNVEV (reference sequence). Written as DNA, the CDR3 is TGTGCCAGCAGTTTACGGGGGTACGGAAAAACTGTTTTT. The encoded protein is CASSLRGYGKTVF.

The chain carries TRBV7-8 and TRBJ2-5; D call uncertain. The J call is in doubt because the DNA end fits TRBJ2-7 better. The CDR3 length is 21 residues. Germline V lookup: CDR1 SGHVS, CDR2 FQNEAQ. Here the CDR3 reads CASSTFPPLRLNRAEEYEQYF. CDR3 coding DNA: TGTGCCAGCAGCACCTTCCCCCCCTTGCGTCTAAACAGAGCCGAAGAGTACGAGCAGTACTTC.

V gene TRBV7-3 combines with J gene TRBJ2-1; D is undetermined. Germline V gene sequence: CDR1 SGHTA, CDR2 FQGTGA. This CDR3 has 11 amino acids. V gave up 4 bases and J gave up 6 bases, with 4 bases separating them. The CDR3 here is CASSSGNEQFF. CDR3 sequence (DNA): TGTGCCAGCAGCTCCGGCAATGAGCAGTTCTTC. Filled out from reference TRBV7-3 and TRBJ2-1, the complete variable domain reads GAGVSQTPSNKVTEKGKYVELRCDPISGHTALYWYRQSLGQGPEFLIYFQGTGAADDSGLPNDRFFAVRPEGSVSTLKIQRTERGDSAVYLCASSSGNEQFFGPGTRLTVL.

V usage is TRBV7-9 and J usage is TRBJ1-4, with unresolved D. Germline CDR1 is SEHNR and CDR2 is FQNEAQ (reference sequence). V lost 0 bases and J lost 5, with 10 bases in between. This CDR3 comprises 15 residues. CDR3: CASSLAYRGNEKLFF. DNA of the CDR3: TGTGCCAGCAGCTTAGCATACAGAGGGAATGAAAAACTGTTTTTT.

This rearrangement joins TRBV14 to TRBJ2-7; no definite D call. This CDR3 spans 13 amino acids. V dropped 1 base and J dropped 4 bases, with 8 bases sitting between them. Germline loops: CDR1 SGHDN, CDR2 FVKESK. CDR3 region: CASSQGDEYEQYF. DNA of the CDR3: TGTGCCAGCAGCCAAGGGGATGAATACGAGCAGTACTTC.

The J gene is TRBJ2-5, the V gene TRBV5-4; D is uncertain. Germline CDR1 and CDR2: SGHNT and YYREEE (reference sequence). The V and J ends lost 1 base and 5 bases respectively, with 12 bases between them. CDR3 length equals 14 residues. The CDR3 is CASSLNSGGETQYF. The CDR3 DNA sequence: TGTGCCAGCAGCTTGAATAGTGGTGGGGAGACCCAGTACTTC.

The J gene is TRBJ1-2, the V gene TRBV7-9; D is undetermined. CDR3 size: 13 residues. V shed 1 base and J shed 3 bases, with 6 bases lying between them. Germline V gene lookup returns CDR1 SEHNR and CDR2 FQNEAQ (reference sequence). This CDR3 is CASSLEGHYGYTF. CDR3 sequence (DNA): TGTGCCAGCAGCTTAGAGGGCCACTATGGCTACACCTTC.

J is TRBJ2-5 and V is TRBV20-1; D is unresolved. Germline-derived CDR1 and CDR2 are DFQATT and SNEGSKA (reference sequence). The V gene lost 6 bases and the J gene lost 5 bases, with 7 bases spanning the gap. CDR3 length: 10 residues. Here the CDR3 DNA reads TGCAGTGCCAAAAGCGAGACCCAGTACTTC. Its translation is CSAKSETQYF.

This chain connects TRBV6-1 to TRBJ2-1, with 8 bases fitting TRBD2. Germline-derived CDR1 and CDR2 are MNHNS and SASEGT. With V trimmed by 6 bases and J by 5 bases, 9 bases remained unmatched. The CDR3 has 15 residues. CDR3 in DNA: TGTGCCAGCAGACAACGGGGGGGGCGCGACAATGAGCAGTTCTTC. Translation: CASRQRGGRDNEQFF.

The V call is TRBV28, the J call TRBJ2-5; D is perhaps TRBD2 (6 bases). The DNA end favors TRBJ2-7, so the J call may be wrong. Germline V CDR1 and CDR2: MDHEN, SYDVKM. The CDR3 covers 14 residues. CDR3 bases: TGTGCCAGCACGGGACTCCTCGGTACGGACGAGCAGTACTTC. Protein: CASTGLLGTDEQYF.

The chain uses TRBV28 and TRBJ2-3, with 9 bases that match TRBD2. Germline V lookup: CDR1 MDHEN, CDR2 SYDVKM. The CDR3 is made up of 19 amino acids. The V gene end was trimmed by 1 base and the J gene end by 0 bases; junction bases not matched to a gene: 11. CDR3 protein: CASSLSTSPTSGSTDTQYF. The CDR3, as DNA: TGTGCCAGCAGTTTATCGACCAGCCCGACTAGCGGCAGCACAGATACGCAGTATTTT.

The J gene is TRBJ2-1, the V gene TRBV6-4; TRBD2 is a possible D gene (7 bases). Germline V gives CDR1 MRHNA, CDR2 SNTAGT. The CDR3 contains 15 residues. V was trimmed by 3 bases and J by 7 bases, leaving 16 bases between them. Written as DNA, the CDR3 is TGTGCCAGCAGTGAAAGGGGGGGGGCCTCAAATGAGCAGTTCTTC. Translated, it gives CASSERGGASNEQFF.

V and J are TRBV6-6 and TRBJ2-5; 13 bases agree with TRBD2. The assigned J gene may be wrong: the sequence end matches TRBJ2-7 better. The CDR3 spans 16 residues. Per the germline V gene, CDR1 is MNHNY and CDR2 is SVGAGI (reference sequence). As DNA, the CDR3 is TGTGCCAGCAGTTCGGATACTAGCGGGAGGGCCTACGAGCAGTACTTC. It translates to CASSSDTSGRAYEQYF.

The J gene is TRBJ2-5, the V gene TRBV10-3; 8 positions match TRBD1. Judging by the DNA end, TRBJ2-7 fits better; the J call may be wrong. The CDR3 extends over 12 amino acids. The germline gives CDR1 ENHRY, CDR2 SYGVKD. CDR3 DNA sequence: TGTGCCATCAGTCAGGGGGCGGACGAGCAGTACTTC. This codes for CAISQGADEQYF.

The chain joins TRBV2 to TRBJ2-7, with a tentative D call TRBD2 (5 bases). This CDR3 comprises 11 residues. Trimming shortened V by 8 bases and J by 2 bases, and 7 bases separated the two germline ends. Germline loops: CDR1 SNHLY, CDR2 FYNNEI. The CDR3 here is CASGSPYEQYF. CDR3 bases: TGTGCCAGCGGGAGCCCCTACGAGCAGTACTTC.

V is TRBV9 and J is TRBJ2-2, with 9 bases identical to TRBD1. This CDR3 has 15 residues. Trimming cost V 7 bases and J 1 base; bases outside gene matches: 5. CDR1 and CDR2 (germline): SGDLS, YYNGEE. The CDR3 loop reads CASSRGQGNTGELFF. The CDR3 DNA follows: TGTGCCAGCTCCCGGGGACAGGGGAACACCGGGGAGCTGTTTTTT.

Regarding this clone: The same CDR3 is also encoded by other DNA sequences in this sample. The chain carries TRBV9 and TRBJ2-2; perhaps TRBD1 as D (5 bases). This CDR3 comprises 13 residues. V was clipped by 5 bases and J by 1 base, with 6 bases between them. The germline gives CDR1 SGDLS, CDR2 YYNGEE. The CDR3 nucleotides read TGTGCCAGCAGTGACAGGAACACCGGGGAGCTGTTTTTT. It is translated as CASSDRNTGELFF.